The 11 T cell receptor beta chains below were found in one sample sequenced in a study of radiation and T cells in renal cell carcinoma. Regarding time point: baseline pretreatment blood. Regarding treatment: 15 Gy SBRT to primary tumor, nephrectomy 4 weeks later. This table comes from immunoSEQ multiplex PCR, and its TCRdb copy is limited to in-frame clones, with some not included. Of approximately 63,000 clones in the sample, 65% to 80% were seen once. The input for sequencing was blood, taken from a patient whose treatment included radiotherapy and nephrectomy. The receptors were sampled from a man in his fifties or sixties with renal cell carcinoma.

On this clone itself: The same CDR3 arises from other DNA sequences in this sample as well. This chain uses TRBV9 with TRBJ1-1; D is unclear. Trimming shortened V by 1 base and J by 2 bases, and 6 bases separated the two germline ends. Germline CDR1 is SGDLS and CDR2 is YYNGEE. The CDR3 is 13 residues long. CDR3 sequence: CASSVRGNTEAFF. CDR3 bases: TGTGCCAGCAGCGTACGAGGCAACACTGAAGCTTTCTTT.

The V call is TRBV4-3, the J call TRBJ2-5; no clear D gene. The better agreement between TRBJ2-7 and the DNA end casts doubt on the J call. The CDR3 totals 14 residues. Germline loops: CDR1 LGHNA, CDR2 YSLEER. As DNA, the CDR3 is TGCGCCAGCAGCCAAGTAACAGCTTCCTACGAGCAGTACTTC. This gives the protein CASSQVTASYEQYF.

V and J are TRBV30 and TRBJ1-4; 7 nucleotides match TRBD1. Germline V gives CDR1 GTSNPN, CDR2 SVGIG (reference sequence). CDR3 length: 14 amino acids. V shed 6 bases, J shed 4 bases, and the junction held 8 bases outside the gene matches. This CDR3 is CACHDRALNEKLFF. The DNA for the CDR3 is TGTGCCTGCCACGACAGGGCCCTTAATGAAAAACTGTTTTTT.

This clone was observed a handful of times. The chain links TRBV7-2 to TRBJ2-1; 9 bases fit TRBD2. Germline lookup yields CDR1 SGHTA and CDR2 FQGNSA. The CDR3 runs to 15 residues. Trimming at V came to 2 bases and at J to 6 bases, leaving 5 bases not matched to a gene. The CDR3 loop reads CASSLQLAGPNEQFF. The CDR3 DNA sequence: TGTGCCAGCAGCTTACAACTAGCGGGCCCCAATGAGCAGTTCTTC.

The chain links TRBV30 to TRBJ1-1, with unresolved D. The V gene's germline CDR1 is GTSNPN and CDR2 SVGIG (reference sequence). V lost 2 bases, J lost 8 bases, and 12 bases lay in between. CDR3 length: 12 amino acids. DNA for the CDR3: TGTGCCTGGAGTCAAGGGTTTGGGGAAGCTTTCTTT. It is translated as CAWSQGFGEAFF.

The rearrangement links TRBV6-6 to TRBJ2-7; D call uncertain. This CDR3 has 12 residues. CDR1 is MNHNY, CDR2 SVGAGI, per germline (reference sequence). V lost 4 bases and J 6 bases, leaving 10 bases between the germline ends. The CDR3 sequence is CASSSLGFEQYV. CDR3 nucleotides: TGTGCCAGCAGTTCTCTAGGATTCGAGCAGTACGTC.

The rearrangement links TRBV5-6 to TRBJ1-1; tentatively, D is TRBD1 (5 bases). Trimming pared 5 bases from V and 5 bases from J, leaving 25 bases between. The CDR3 totals 17 residues. Germline CDR1 reads SGHDT; CDR2 reads YYEEEE. CDR3 DNA sequence: TGTGCCAGCAGGGCCAGGGTGGGGCCTAGTTGGATGACTGAAGCTTTCTTT. Residues: CASRARVGPSWMTEAFF.

V gene TRBV7-8 combines with J gene TRBJ1-1; D gene uncertain. This CDR3 region has 13 residues. V was shortened by 0 bases and J by 0 bases, with 2 bases between the two germline ends. Germline V gene data show CDR1 as SGHVS and CDR2 as FQNEAQ. This chain's CDR3 is CASSLALNTEAFF. The CDR3 DNA reads TGTGCCAGCAGCTTAGCCCTGAACACTGAAGCTTTCTTT.

This chain joins TRBV7-8 and TRBJ2-7; 8 bases align to TRBD1. The CDR3 is 15 amino acids. Germline-derived CDR1 and CDR2 are SGHVS and FQNEAQ. Trimming took 2 bases from V and 4 from J; bases not matched to a gene: 7. CDR3 bases: TGTGCCAGCAGCTTACACCGGGACAGGTCTTACGAGCAGTACTTC. Its translation is CASSLHRDRSYEQYF.

The genes are TRBV18 and TRBJ1-1, with D maybe TRBD1 (5 bases). Trimming pared 3 bases from V and 3 bases from J, leaving 5 bases between. The CDR3 is made up of 12 amino acids. CDR1 KGHSH and CDR2 LQKENI come from the germline V gene. The CDR3 nucleotides read TGTGCCAGCTCACCCAGGGACACTGAAGCTTTCTTT. It encodes CASSPRDTEAFF.

The chain has TRBV10-3 and TRBJ1-2; D gene unclear. This CDR3 region has 14 residues. The V end lost 3 bases, the J end lost 2 bases, and 10 bases lay between the germline ends. Germline V gene data show CDR1 as ENHRY and CDR2 as SYGVKD. The CDR3 loop reads CAISDNMENYGYTF. The CDR3 DNA is TGTGCCATCAGTGATAACATGGAAAACTATGGCTACACCTTC.